This T cell receptor beta chain originates from a study of naive and memory T cell subsets. General observations from the study: A few larger clonotypes appeared in naive repertoires, especially CD8, possibly memory cells re-expressing CD45RA.

An equimolar mix of two oligonucleotides served as the beta constant-region primer for TRBC1 and TRBC2. Nested alpha and beta constant-region primers with the SP2 primer drove four PCR rounds on ligated cDNA. An oligonucleotide with the SP2 primer and a 12-nucleotide UMI was ligated to the cDNA 3' end. A single record per CDR3 protein comes from TCRdb applying MiXCR to the UMI-ligation and nested PCR reads. The repertoire consists of under 150,000 distinct CDR3 sequences, with more than 15% occurring once and the leading ten covering around 0.63%. This CDR3 has 14 amino acids. With 5 bases removed from V and 4 bases from J, the gap between germline ends came to 15 bases. Germline V gene lookup returns CDR1 DFQATT and CDR2 SNEGSKA (reference sequence). Turning to this clonotype: The target antigen is unknown.

J is TRBJ1-5 and V is TRBV20-1; the D is unclear. Material: naive CD8+ T cells from blood. The receptor was isolated from a human donor in good health. CDR3 in DNA: TGCAGTGCTCCCGGGGAAACTCCTAATCAGCCCCAGCATTTT. This sequence encodes CSAPGETPNQPQHF.